These 19 T cell receptor beta chains share one sample of origin, sequenced in a study of T-cell reconstitution after alpha-beta-depleted transplantation in children. Unique molecular identifiers were incorporated during preparation of the TCRbeta library. Each CDR3 protein is one row after TCRdb ran MiXCR on the PCR reads. Among approximately 520,000 distinct CDR3 sequences listed, over 10% were seen once. The sample in question was PBMCs, mostly from graft donor cells, obtained 180 days after TCRalphabeta/CD19-depleted stem cell transplant. The source of these receptors is a female patient between 2 and 15 years old who had a stem cell transplant for aplastic anemia, so the T cells may come from the graft donor.

The V call is TRBV7-3, the J call TRBJ2-1; TRBD2 is a possible D gene (5 bases). The CDR3 totals 13 residues. From germline, CDR1 is SGHTA and CDR2 FQGTGA. The V gene lost 7 bases and the J gene lost 4 bases, with 11 bases spanning the gap. CDR3 loop: CASTPSGYNEQFF. The DNA of the CDR3 is TGTGCCAGCACCCCCTCGGGGTACAATGAGCAGTTCTTC. The entire variable domain, with the rest obtained from reference TRBV7-3 and TRBJ2-1, is as follows: GAGVSQTPSNKVTEKGKYVELRCDPISGHTALYWYRQSLGQGPEFLIYFQGTGAADDSGLPNDRFFAVRPEGSVSTLKIQRTERGDSAVYLCASTPSGYNEQFFGPGTRLTVL.

This clonotype occurred a few times. The chain joins TRBV29-1 to TRBJ2-5, with D possibly TRBD1 on 6 matching bases. Trimming took off 6 bases at V and 2 bases at J, with 13 bases between the two ends. CDR1 SQVTM and CDR2 ANQGSEA come from the germline V gene. This CDR3 is 13 amino acids long. The CDR3 loop reads CSVGGRTQETQYF. In DNA, the CDR3 is TGCAGCGTAGGGGGACGGACGCAAGAGACCCAGTACTTC.

This clonotype was picked up a small number of times. The chain links TRBV7-8 to TRBJ2-6, with D uncertain. CDR1 and CDR2 (germline): SGHVS, FQNEAQ. Trimming removed 0 bases at V and 0 bases at J, with 9 bases between. The CDR3 is 17 residues long. The CDR3 DNA reads as TGTGCCAGCAGCTTAGCTACATGGGGCTCTGGGGCCAACGTCCTGACTTTC. It is translated as CASSLATWGSGANVLTF.

About this clonotype itself: An end of the junction differs from the germline gene, which may be a read error. The chain joins TRBV19 to TRBJ1-2; unclear D gene. The CDR3 is made up of 15 amino acids. CDR1 and CDR2 (germline): LNHDA, SQIVND (reference sequence). CDR3 amino acids: CANSPAGISNYGYTF. CDR3 nucleotides: TGTGCCAATAGTCCCGCTGGTATTTCTAACTATGGCTACACCTTC.

The V and J genes are TRBV29-1 and TRBJ2-2, with TRBD2 matching 8 bases. The V and J ends lost 6 bases and 7 bases, in that order; junction bases with no gene match: 10. Germline lookup yields CDR1 SQVTM and CDR2 ANQGSEA. The CDR3 is 14 amino acids. The CDR3 coding sequence is TGCAGCGTCTTTCCGGGGGGGCGTGACGGGGAGCTGTTTTTT. Encoded protein: CSVFPGGRDGELFF.

The chain is built from TRBV4-3 and TRBJ1-1; weak D call: TRBD1 (6 bases). This CDR3 contains 15 residues. The V gene lost 6 bases and the J gene lost 4 bases, with 18 bases spanning the gap. Germline V lookup: CDR1 LGHNA, CDR2 YSLEER. The CDR3 loop reads CASSLGGARSTEAFF. In nucleotides, the CDR3 is TGCGCCAGCAGTCTCGGGGGGGCGAGGAGCACTGAAGCTTTCTTT.

There are a few counts of this clonotype. The rearrangement joins TRBV27 to TRBJ1-2; 10 positions agree with TRBD1. V lost 5 bases to trimming and J lost 3 bases; unmatched junction nucleotides: 6. The CDR3 spans 15 residues. CDR1 and CDR2 (germline): MNHEY, SMNVEV (reference sequence). DNA of the CDR3: TGTGCCAGCAGTCCTAGACAGGGGGCGGACTATGGCTACACCTTC. This translates into CASSPRQGADYGYTF.

The V call is TRBV18, the J call TRBJ1-2; 8 bases match TRBD1. Germline lookup yields CDR1 KGHSH and CDR2 LQKENI. V gave up 8 bases and J gave up 0 bases; unmatched junction bases: 5. The CDR3 loop spans 14 amino acids. The CDR3 protein is CASRQDRANYGYTF. The DNA of the CDR3 is TGTGCCAGCCGTCAGGACAGGGCTAACTATGGCTACACCTTC. Full variable domain (remainder filled in from reference TRBV18 and TRBJ1-2): NAGVMQNPRHLVRRRGQEARLRCSPMKGHSHVYWYRQLPEEGLKFMVYLQKENIIDESGMPKERFSAEFPKEGPSILRIQQVVRGDSAAYFCASRQDRANYGYTFGSGTRLTVV.

In this sample, this clonotype turned up a few times. This chain connects TRBV29-1 to TRBJ2-3, with 7 nucleotides matching TRBD2. This CDR3 comprises 15 residues. The V segment lost 3 bases and the J segment 0 bases; nucleotides outside the gene matches: 6. Germline CDR1 is SQVTM and CDR2 is ANQGSEA. The CDR3 nucleotides read TGCAGCGTTGATCAGTTGACTAGCAGCACAGATACGCAGTATTTT. This encodes CSVDQLTSSTDTQYF.

This clonotype has ten or more counts. J is TRBJ2-1 and V is TRBV27; D perhaps matches TRBD1 (5 bases). Trimming cost V 5 bases and J 4 bases, with 9 bases left between them. The CDR3 spans 13 residues. Germline lookup yields CDR1 MNHEY and CDR2 SMNVEV (reference sequence). CDR3 nucleotides: TGTGCCAGCAGTCTAACAGGATACAATGAGCAGTTCTTC. It translates to CASSLTGYNEQFF.

This chain connects TRBV25-1 to TRBJ1-1; D uncertain. Germline V gene sequence: CDR1 MGHDK, CDR2 SYGVNS. Trimming removed 3 bases at V and 0 bases at J, with 8 bases between. The CDR3 length is 14 residues. The CDR3 here is CASSETEMNTEAFF. The CDR3 DNA is TGTGCCAGCAGTGAGACCGAGATGAACACTGAAGCTTTCTTT.

This clonotype was observed a handful of times. V usage is TRBV5-6 and J usage is TRBJ2-3, with TRBD1 identical over 11 bases. Germline loops: CDR1 SGHDT, CDR2 YYEEEE. V gave up 2 bases and J gave up 5 bases; unmatched junction bases: 4. This CDR3 spans 15 amino acids. DNA for the CDR3: TGTGCCAGCAGCTTATCCGGGACAGGGGGAGATACGCAGTATTTT. Amino acid sequence: CASSLSGTGGDTQYF.

This clonotype came up once. This chain uses TRBV25-1 with TRBJ1-1; a possible D gene is TRBD1 (6 bases). The CDR3 sequence is 13 residues long. Germline V lookup: CDR1 MGHDK, CDR2 SYGVNS. Trimming left V 6 bases short and J 6 bases short, with 14 bases between. The CDR3 coding sequence is TGTGCCAGCAGCAGACAGACAGGATCTGAAGCTTTCTTT. Amino acids: CASSRQTGSEAFF.

This clonotype has a single count. The chain links TRBV20-1 to TRBJ1-2, with 9 positions matching TRBD1. Germline trimming cut 2 bases from V and 4 bases from J; bases unmatched to any gene: 8. CDR1 is DFQATT and CDR2 is SNEGSKA in the germline V gene (reference sequence). The CDR3 sequence is 15 residues long. CDR3 amino acids: CSARKSGTGSYGYTF. In DNA, the CDR3 is TGCAGTGCTAGAAAGTCCGGGACAGGGTCCTATGGCTACACCTTC.

In this sample, this clonotype turned up a few times. V usage is TRBV4-3 and J usage is TRBJ1-5, with D unresolved. V was clipped by 4 bases and J by 11 bases, with 15 bases between them. CDR1 is LGHNA, CDR2 YSLEER, per germline. This CDR3 region has 13 residues. DNA of the CDR3: TGCGCCAGCAGCCTTGTGCGGGGTGAGTCCCAGCATTTT. Encoded protein: CASSLVRGESQHF.

This clonotype was picked up a small number of times. The chain employs TRBV4-3 and TRBJ2-1; no definite D call. V lost 0 bases, J lost 11 bases, and 8 bases lay in between. CDR1 is LGHNA and CDR2 is YSLEER in the germline V gene. This CDR3 is built from 12 residues. CDR3 protein: CASSQDRRQQFF. CDR3 sequence (DNA): TGCGCCAGCAGCCAAGATCGGCGTCAGCAGTTCTTC.

The chain uses TRBV7-3 and TRBJ2-2; TRBD2 agrees at 9 bases. The CDR3 is 18 amino acids. Trimming at V came to 1 base and at J to 4 bases, leaving 10 bases not matched to a gene. Looked up from germline, CDR1 is SGHTA and CDR2 is FQGTGA. The CDR3 nucleotides are TGTGCCAGCAGCTTAAGGGGAGTAGCGGGAGACGTCACCGGGGAGCTGTTTTTT. It translates to CASSLRGVAGDVTGELFF.

The sample holds a few counts of this clonotype. The chain combines TRBV6-6 with TRBJ2-7; D perhaps matches TRBD2 (6 bases). The CDR3 has 13 residues. Between the trimmed V and J ends, which lost 8 bases and 0 bases, there was a span of 11 bases. Germline V gives CDR1 MNHNY, CDR2 SVGAGI (reference sequence). The CDR3 spells CASGGTASYEQYF. The CDR3 nucleotides read TGTGCCAGCGGGGGGACTGCCTCCTACGAGCAGTACTTC.

Concerning this clonotype itself: A much larger clone differs by one base, so this may be a read error. V and J are TRBV7-2 and TRBJ2-7, with TRBD1 matching 9 bases. Germline-derived CDR1 and CDR2 are SGHTA and FQGNSA. CDR3 length: 17 amino acids. In DNA form, the CDR3 reads TGTGCCACCAGCCCTGAAAGGGTGGGACAGGGAGGCAACGAGCAGTACTTC. Protein product: CATSPERVGQGGNEQYF.